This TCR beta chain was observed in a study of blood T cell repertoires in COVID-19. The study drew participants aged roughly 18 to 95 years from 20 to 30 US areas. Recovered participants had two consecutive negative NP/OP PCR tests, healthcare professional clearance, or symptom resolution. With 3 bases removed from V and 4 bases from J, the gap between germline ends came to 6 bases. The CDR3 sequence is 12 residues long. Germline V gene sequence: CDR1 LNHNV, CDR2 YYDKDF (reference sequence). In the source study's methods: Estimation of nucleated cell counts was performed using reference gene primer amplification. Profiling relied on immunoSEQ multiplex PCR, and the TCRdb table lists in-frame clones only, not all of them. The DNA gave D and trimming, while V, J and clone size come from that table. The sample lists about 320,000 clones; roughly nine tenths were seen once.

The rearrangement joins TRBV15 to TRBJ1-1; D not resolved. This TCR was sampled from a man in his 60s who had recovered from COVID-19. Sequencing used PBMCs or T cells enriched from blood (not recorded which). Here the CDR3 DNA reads TGTGCCACCAGCAGTCTCAGCACTGAAGCTTTCTTT. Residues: CATSSLSTEAFF.